This TCR beta chain was captured in a study of neurological immune-mediated disorders. The unsorted libraries were generated from a total of 2 million PBMCs, which had been stored in RNAlater at -80 C. This clonotype was picked up many times. Its target is unknown. TCRdb re-called the 5' RACE reads with MiXCR, one entry per CDR3 protein. Of roughly 70,000 distinct CDR3 sequences in the sample, 3.9% were seen once. Study-level points and caveats: HTLV-1-associated myelopathy showed the most TCR clonal expansion; multiple sclerosis the least, below healthy controls. Sharing of CDR3 amino acid sequences among expanded clones across subjects was absent, suggesting private repertoires in all groups. Among 34 multiple sclerosis patients, 18 had repertoires that phylogenetic grouping placed in one related-CDR3 cluster, a possible signature.

Sample: PBMCs. The sequence was collected from a man aged 25-45 years with multiple sclerosis.

Here the CDR3 DNA reads TGTGCCAGCAGCTTAGTAGCGGGGGCCACCTACGAGCAGTACTTC. Translated: CASSLVAGATYEQYF. The rearrangement links TRBV11-2 to TRBJ2-7; TRBD2 aligns across 9 bases. The ends lost 1 base at V and 2 bases at J; junction bases unmatched: 3. This CDR3 comprises 15 residues. Germline V gives CDR1 SGHAT, CDR2 FQNNGV.